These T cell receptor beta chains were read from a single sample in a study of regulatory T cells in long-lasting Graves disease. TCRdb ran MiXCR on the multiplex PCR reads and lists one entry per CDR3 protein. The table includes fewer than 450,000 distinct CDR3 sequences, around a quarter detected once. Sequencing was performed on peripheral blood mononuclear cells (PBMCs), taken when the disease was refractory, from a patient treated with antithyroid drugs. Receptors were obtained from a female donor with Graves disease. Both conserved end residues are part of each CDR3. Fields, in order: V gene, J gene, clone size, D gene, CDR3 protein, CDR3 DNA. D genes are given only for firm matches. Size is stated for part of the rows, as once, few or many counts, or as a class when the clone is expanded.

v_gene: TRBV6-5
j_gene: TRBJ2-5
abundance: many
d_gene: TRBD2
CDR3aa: CASSYRTSPLETQYF
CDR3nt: TGTGCCAGCAGCTACCGGACTAGCCCACTCGAGACCCAGTACTTC

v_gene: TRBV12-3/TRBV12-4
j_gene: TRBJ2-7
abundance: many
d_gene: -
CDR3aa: CASSLTVDEQYF
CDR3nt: TGTGCCAGCAGTTTAACGGTAGACGAGCAGTACTTC

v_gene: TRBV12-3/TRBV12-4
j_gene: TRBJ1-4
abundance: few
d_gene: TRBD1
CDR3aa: CASSPWGTGSEKLFF
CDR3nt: TGTGCCAGCAGTCCCTGGGGGACAGGCAGTGAAAAACTGTTTTTT

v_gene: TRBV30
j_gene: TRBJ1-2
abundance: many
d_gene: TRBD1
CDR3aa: CAWSASRQGRNYGYTF
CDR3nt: TGTGCCTGGAGTGCCTCTAGACAGGGGAGGAACTATGGCTACACCTTC

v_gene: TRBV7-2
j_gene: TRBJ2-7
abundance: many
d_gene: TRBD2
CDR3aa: CASSLQSAGSSYEQYF
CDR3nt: TGTGCCAGCAGCTTACAGTCAGCGGGAAGCTCCTACGAGCAGTACTTC

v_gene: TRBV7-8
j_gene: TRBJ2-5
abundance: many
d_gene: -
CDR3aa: CASSLGNKRETQYF
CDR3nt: TGTGCCAGCAGCTTGGGCAATAAGAGAGAGACCCAGTACTTC

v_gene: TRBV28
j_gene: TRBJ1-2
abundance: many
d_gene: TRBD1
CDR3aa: CASNGQGYGYTF
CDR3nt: TGTGCCAGCAATGGACAGGGCTATGGCTACACCTTC

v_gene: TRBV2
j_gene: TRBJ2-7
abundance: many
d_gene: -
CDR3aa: CASSGPRSSYEQYF
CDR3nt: TGTGCCAGCAGTGGACCGAGGAGCTCCTACGAGCAGTACTTC

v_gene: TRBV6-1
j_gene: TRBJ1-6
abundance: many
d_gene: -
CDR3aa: CASSEEPDSPLHF
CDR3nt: TGTGCCAGCAGTGAAGAACCAGATTCACCCCTCCACTTT

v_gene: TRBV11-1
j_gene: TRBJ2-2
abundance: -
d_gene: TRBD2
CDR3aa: CASSLTAGANTGELFF
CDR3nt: TGTGCCAGCAGCTTGACAGCGGGAGCTAACACCGGGGAGCTGTTTTTT

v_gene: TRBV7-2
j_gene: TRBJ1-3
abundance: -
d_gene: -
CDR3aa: CASSFQGNSGNTIYF
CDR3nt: TGTGCCAGCAGCTTTCAGGGAAACTCTGGAAACACCATATATTTT

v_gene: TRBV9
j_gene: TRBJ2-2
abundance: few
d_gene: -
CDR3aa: CASSVFTAPNTGELFF
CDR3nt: TGTGCCAGCAGCGTATTTACAGCCCCGAACACCGGGGAGCTGTTTTTT

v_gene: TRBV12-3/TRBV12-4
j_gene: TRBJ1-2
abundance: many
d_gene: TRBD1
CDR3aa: CASGPPGGRGYTF
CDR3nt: TGTGCCAGCGGGCCCCCAGGGGGAAGAGGCTACACCTTC

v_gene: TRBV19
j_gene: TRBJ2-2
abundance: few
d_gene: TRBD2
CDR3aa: CASSLPSGRAFGELFF
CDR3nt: TGTGCCAGTAGTCTACCTAGCGGGAGGGCGTTTGGGGAGCTGTTTTTT

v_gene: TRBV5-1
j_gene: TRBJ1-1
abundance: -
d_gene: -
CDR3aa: CASSLTTGMNTEAFF
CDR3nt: TGCGCCAGCAGCTTGACGACAGGTATGAACACTGAAGCTTTCTTT

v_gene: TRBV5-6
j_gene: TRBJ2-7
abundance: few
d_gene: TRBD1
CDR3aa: CASRSGTGFEQYF
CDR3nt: TGTGCCAGCAGATCCGGGACAGGGTTCGAGCAGTACTTC

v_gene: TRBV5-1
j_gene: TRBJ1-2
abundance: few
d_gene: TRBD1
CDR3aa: CASSLEGTGRGYTF
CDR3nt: TGCGCCAGCAGCTTGGAGGGGACAGGGCGCGGCTACACCTTC

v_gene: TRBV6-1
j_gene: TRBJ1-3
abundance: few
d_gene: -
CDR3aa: CASSPEGRRNTIYF
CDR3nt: TGTGCCAGCAGCCCTGAGGGGCGTAGAAACACCATATATTTT

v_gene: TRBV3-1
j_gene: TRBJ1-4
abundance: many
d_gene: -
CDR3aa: CASSPGLTNEKLFF
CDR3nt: TGTGCCAGCAGCCCGGGACTGACGAATGAAAAACTGTTTTTT

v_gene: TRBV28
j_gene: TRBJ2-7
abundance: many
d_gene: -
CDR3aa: CASSSRDNSYEQYF
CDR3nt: TGTGCCAGCAGTTCCCGAGACAACTCCTACGAGCAGTACTTC

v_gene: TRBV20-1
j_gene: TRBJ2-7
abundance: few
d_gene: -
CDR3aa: CSARDTGAYEQYF
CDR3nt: TGCAGTGCTAGAGATACGGGGGCCTACGAGCAGTACTTC

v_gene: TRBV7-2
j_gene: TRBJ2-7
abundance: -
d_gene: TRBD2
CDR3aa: CASSREGVRYEQYF
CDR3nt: TGTGCCAGCAGCAGGGAGGGCGTACGCTACGAGCAGTACTTC

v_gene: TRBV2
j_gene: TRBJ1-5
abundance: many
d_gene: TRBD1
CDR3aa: CASSGAGGNQPQHF
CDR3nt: TGTGCCAGCAGTGGGGCAGGGGGGAATCAGCCCCAGCATTTT

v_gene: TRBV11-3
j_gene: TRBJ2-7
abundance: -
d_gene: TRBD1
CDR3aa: CASSLASGQGHKQYF
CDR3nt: TGTGCCAGCAGCTTAGCATCCGGACAGGGACACAAGCAGTACTTC